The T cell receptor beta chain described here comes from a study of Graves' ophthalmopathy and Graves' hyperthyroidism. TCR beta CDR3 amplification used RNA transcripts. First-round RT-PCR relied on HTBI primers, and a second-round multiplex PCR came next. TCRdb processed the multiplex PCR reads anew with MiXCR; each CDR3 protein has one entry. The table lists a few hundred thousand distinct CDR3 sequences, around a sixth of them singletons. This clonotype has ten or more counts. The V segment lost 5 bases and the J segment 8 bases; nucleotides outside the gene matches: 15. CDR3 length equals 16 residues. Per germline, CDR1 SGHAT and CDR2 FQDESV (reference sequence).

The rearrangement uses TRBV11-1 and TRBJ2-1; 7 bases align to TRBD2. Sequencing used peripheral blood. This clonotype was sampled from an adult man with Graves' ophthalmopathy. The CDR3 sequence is CASSPQQVRLADEQFF. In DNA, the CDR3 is TGTGCCAGCAGCCCGCAACAGGTTAGGCTAGCGGATGAGCAGTTCTTC.